Presented here are 9 T cell receptor beta chains from one specimen sequenced in a study of shared clonotypes between healthy human individuals. Sequencing was performed with immunoSEQ multiplex PCR; in TCRdb, only in-frame clones are kept and a portion is missing. The sample lists 2 million to 2.5 million clones; 85% to 95% were seen once. Sample: naive CD4+ T cells from PBMCs. Subset given: CD45RA+ positively selected. The source of these receptors is a man aged 18 to 29 in good health. Some clones in this sample may be carry-over from other donors' samples.

In its sample, this clone was seen a few times. This chain links TRBV5-1 with TRBJ1-1; 10 nucleotides line up with TRBD1. In germline, CDR1 is SGHRS, CDR2 YFSETQ. Trimming at V came to 0 bases and at J to 4 bases, leaving 6 bases not matched to a gene. This CDR3 comprises 16 residues. The CDR3 here is CASSLGDRGGSTEAFF. The CDR3 region has the DNA TGCGCCAGCAGCTTGGGGGACAGGGGAGGGAGCACTGAAGCTTTCTTT.

The V gene is TRBV28, the J gene TRBJ2-1; D perhaps matches TRBD2 (6 bases). In germline, CDR1 is MDHEN, CDR2 SYDVKM. Trimming removed 5 bases from V and 3 bases from J, with 17 bases in between. This CDR3 contains 16 residues. The DNA of the CDR3 is TGTGCCAGCAGTCCCCTCGGGGGACGACACTACAATGAGCAGTTCTTC. Translating gives CASSPLGGRHYNEQFF.

The chain links TRBV18 to TRBJ2-3, with 10 bases that match TRBD1. Germline loops: CDR1 KGHSH, CDR2 LQKENI. This CDR3 has 14 residues. The trim removed 3 bases at V and 4 bases at J, leaving 1 base unmatched. The CDR3 region is CASSPTGGPDTQYF. In nucleotides, the CDR3 is TGTGCCAGCTCACCGACAGGGGGCCCAGATACGCAGTATTTT.

This chain uses TRBV10-1 with TRBJ2-2; no clear D gene. This CDR3 has 14 amino acids. Germline V CDR1 and CDR2: WNHNN, SYGVQD (reference sequence). V was clipped by 8 bases and J by 5 bases, with 15 bases between them. The CDR3 reads CASSDHSRTGELFF. CDR3 DNA sequence: TGCGCCAGCTCCGATCATTCGAGGACCGGGGAGCTGTTTTTT.

This clone occurred a few times. J is TRBJ2-7 and V is TRBV19; TRBD1 aligns across 9 bases. Germline V CDR1 and CDR2: LNHDA, SQIVND (reference sequence). The CDR3 length is 16 residues. The V gene end was trimmed by 5 bases and the J gene end by 1 base; junction bases not matched to a gene: 9. CDR3 nucleotides: TGTGCCAGTAGTCCTACCCCGGGACAGGGATCCTACGAGCAGTACTTC. This codes for CASSPTPGQGSYEQYF.

The CDR3 coding sequence is TGTGCCAGTTTCTCGGGGGACAGGACCTACGAGCAGTACTTC. Its protein is CASFSGDRTYEQYF. This chain links TRBV28 with TRBJ2-7; 8 nucleotides match TRBD1. CDR3 length: 14 amino acids. V gave up 9 bases and J gave up 2 bases; unmatched junction bases: 9. Germline CDR1 reads MDHEN; CDR2 reads SYDVKM.

V is TRBV4-2 and J is TRBJ2-3, with D hard to call. This CDR3 region has 13 residues. CDR1 and CDR2 (germline): LGHNA, YNFKEQ. Deletions cut 0 bases from V and 5 bases from J, with 6 bases between. DNA for the CDR3: TGTGCCAGCAGCCAAGATTCTTTAGATACGCAGTATTTT. It specifies CASSQDSLDTQYF.

The V and J genes are TRBV30 and TRBJ1-4; D gene unclear. Trimming cost V 2 bases and J 8 bases, with 15 bases left between them. Germline values: CDR1 GTSNPN, CDR2 SVGIG (reference sequence). The CDR3 consists of 14 residues. This CDR3 reads CAWSQTPLREKLFF. The DNA of the CDR3 is TGTGCCTGGAGTCAGACTCCTCTCCGAGAAAAACTGTTTTTT. Looking up the rest from reference TRBV30 and TRBJ1-4 gives the full variable domain: SQTIHQWPATLVQPVGSPLSLECTVEGTSNPNLYWYRQAAGRGLQLLFYSVGIGQISSEVPQNLSASRPQDRQFILSSKKLLLSDSGFYLCAWSQTPLREKLFFGSGTQLSVL.

In nucleotides, the CDR3 is TGCGCCAGCAGCCAAGCTGTGACAGAGCGAAACTATGGCTACACCTTC. This codes for CASSQAVTERNYGYTF. This sequence joins TRBV4-3 and TRBJ1-2, with D tentatively TRBD1 (5 bases). The CDR3 contains 16 residues. Germline-derived CDR1 and CDR2 are LGHNA and YSLEER. The germline V and J ends were trimmed by 1 base and 2 bases, with 14 bases remaining between them.